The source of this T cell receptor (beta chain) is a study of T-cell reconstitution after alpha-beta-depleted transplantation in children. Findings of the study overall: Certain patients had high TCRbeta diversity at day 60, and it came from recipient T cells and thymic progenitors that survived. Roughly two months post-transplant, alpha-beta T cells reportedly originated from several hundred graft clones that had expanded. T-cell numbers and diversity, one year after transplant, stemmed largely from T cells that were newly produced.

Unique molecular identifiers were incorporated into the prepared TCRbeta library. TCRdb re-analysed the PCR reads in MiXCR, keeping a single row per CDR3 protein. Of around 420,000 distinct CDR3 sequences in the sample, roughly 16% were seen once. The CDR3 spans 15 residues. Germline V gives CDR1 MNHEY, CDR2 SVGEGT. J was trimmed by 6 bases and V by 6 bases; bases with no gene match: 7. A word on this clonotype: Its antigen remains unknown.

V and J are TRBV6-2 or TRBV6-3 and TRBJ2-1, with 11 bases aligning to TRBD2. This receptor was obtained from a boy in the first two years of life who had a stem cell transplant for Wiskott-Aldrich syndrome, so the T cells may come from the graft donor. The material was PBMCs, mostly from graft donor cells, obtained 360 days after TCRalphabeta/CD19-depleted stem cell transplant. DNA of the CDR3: TGTGCCAGCAGCAGACTAGCGGGACTCAGCAATGAGCAGTTCTTC. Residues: CASSRLAGLSNEQFF.